This section outlines one T cell receptor (beta chain) sequence together with its context. The CDR3 spans 13 residues. The germline CDR1 and CDR2 sequences are SQVTM and ANQGSEA. J gave up 2 bases and V 4 bases, and 2 bases lay outside the gene matches. The entry originates in a study of blood T cell repertoires in COVID-19. Clones were read by immunoSEQ multiplex PCR, and TCRdb kept only the in-frame ones, dropping some. The sample shows tens of thousands of clones, roughly 90% of them seen only once. Sample: peripheral blood. The chain couples TRBV29-1 to TRBJ2-1, with 7 bases that match TRBD2. This receptor was taken from a human donor in a cohort sampled during active COVID-19. The CDR3 DNA sequence: TGCAGCGTTGTGGGAGGGGCCTACAATGAGCAGTTCTTC. It codes for CSVVGGAYNEQFF.